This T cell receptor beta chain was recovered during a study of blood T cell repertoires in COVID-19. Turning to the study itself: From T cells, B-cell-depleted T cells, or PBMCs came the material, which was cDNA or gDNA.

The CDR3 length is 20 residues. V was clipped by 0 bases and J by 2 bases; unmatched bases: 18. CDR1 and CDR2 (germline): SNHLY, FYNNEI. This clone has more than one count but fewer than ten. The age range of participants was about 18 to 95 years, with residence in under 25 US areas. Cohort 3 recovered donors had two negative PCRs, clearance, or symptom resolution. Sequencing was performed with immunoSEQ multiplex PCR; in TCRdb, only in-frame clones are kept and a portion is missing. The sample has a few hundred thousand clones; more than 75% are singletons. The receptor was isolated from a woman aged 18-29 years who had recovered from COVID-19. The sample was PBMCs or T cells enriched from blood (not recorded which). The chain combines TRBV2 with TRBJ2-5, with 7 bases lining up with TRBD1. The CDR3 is CASSEALVNPGQRKQETQYF. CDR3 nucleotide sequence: TGTGCCAGCAGTGAAGCCCTCGTTAACCCGGGACAGCGCAAACAAGAGACCCAGTACTTC.